Each of the 3 T cell receptor beta chains below was sequenced from the same sample in a study of human T cells and chemical hapten exposure. The library gave individual cDNA molecules unique molecular identifiers. In TCRdb, the reads were re-called with MiXCR into one record per CDR3 protein. The sample yields around 2,700 distinct CDR3 sequences, around 43% seen once. Specified treatment: therapeutic diphenylcyclopropenone sensitization with weekly scalp DPC. The source was whole blood, collected before DPC sensitization or 2, 6, or about 24 weeks after (not recorded which). The receptors derive from an adult with alopecia areata. Some clones in this sample may be carry-over from other donors' samples. This table probably holds off-target reads from a library built for another chain.

The chain is built from TRBV12-3 or TRBV12-4 and TRBJ2-1; 8 nucleotides line up with TRBD2. This CDR3 spans 14 amino acids. Trimming took 7 bases from V and 7 from J; bases not matched to a gene: 9. Here the CDR3 DNA reads TGTGCCAGCATCACTAGCGGAGCGGGGAATGAGCAGTTCTTC. Its translation: CASITSGAGNEQFF.

In its sample, this clonotype was seen a few times. The chain is built from TRBV19 and TRBJ2-6, with D uncertain. V was clipped by 5 bases and J by 4 bases, with 9 bases between them. This CDR3 has 14 residues. Germline V gene lookup returns CDR1 LNHDA and CDR2 SQIVND (reference sequence). The CDR3 loop reads CASSSPGGANVLTF. CDR3 nucleotide sequence: TGTGCCAGTAGTTCCCCGGGCGGGGCCAACGTCCTGACTTTC.

A few counts support this clonotype. This rearrangement joins TRBV7-2 to TRBJ2-6; perhaps TRBD1 as D (6 bases). The CDR3 sequence is 15 residues long. Trimming shortened V by 4 bases and J by 4 bases, and 11 bases separated the two germline ends. Looked up from germline, CDR1 is SGHTA and CDR2 is FQGNSA. The chain's CDR3 is CASSSRGAGANVLTF. Here the CDR3 DNA reads TGTGCCAGCAGCTCCAGGGGTGCCGGGGCCAACGTCCTGACTTTC.